Below, 25 T cell receptor beta chains from the same sample are listed, as sequenced in a study of identical twins (dated by TCRdb to about 2016). The library was generated by 5' RACE. These reads were obtained on an Illumina HiSeq 2000. In TCRdb, the public reads were trimmed at Q25 with fastp and aligned with MiXCR, with productive beta chains retained. Rows merge per CDR3 protein into single entries with the most common DNA and genes. This sample has approximately 600,000 distinct CDR3 sequences in its table, and 9% to 10% of those were observed once. The top ten clonotypes cover under 3.5% of the sample. The same sample was also studied in work on yellow fever vaccine responses in identical twins.

The sample was PBMCs. These receptors were collected from a young woman in good health.

This clonotype was seen a handful of times. This chain connects TRBV9 to TRBJ2-3, with D possibly TRBD2 on 6 matching bases. The germline V gene has CDR1 SGDLS and CDR2 YYNGEE. The V end was cut by 0 bases, the J end by 1 base, with 9 bases between. This CDR3 is built from 15 residues. This chain's CDR3 is CASSVVPSGTDTQYF. CDR3 DNA sequence: TGTGCCAGCAGCGTAGTTCCTAGCGGCACAGATACGCAGTATTTT. Combining the CDR3 with reference TRBV9 and TRBJ2-3 gives the whole variable domain DSGVTQTPKHLITATGQRVTLRCSPRSGDLSVYWYQQSLDQGLQFLIQYYNGEERAKGNILERFSAQQFPDLHSELNLSSLELGDSALYFCASSVVPSGTDTQYFGPGTRLTVL.

This clonotype was seen repeatedly, ten times or more. The V call is TRBV27, the J call TRBJ2-7; 8 bases line up with TRBD1. After removal of 1 base from V and 3 bases from J, the junction contained 5 bases not matched to a gene. CDR1 and CDR2 (germline): MNHEY, SMNVEV (reference sequence). CDR3 length equals 15 residues. Written as DNA, the CDR3 is TGTGCCAGCAGTTTATTAGGACAGGGTGGCTACGAGCAGTACTTC. Translated: CASSLLGQGGYEQYF.

This clonotype was found a few times. This chain uses TRBV11-2 with TRBJ2-1, with 7 bases aligning to TRBD1. This CDR3 is 14 amino acids long. J was trimmed by 7 bases and V by 5 bases; bases with no gene match: 8. Germline V gene lookup returns CDR1 SGHAT and CDR2 FQNNGV. The chain's CDR3 is CASSGQEIRNEQFF. The CDR3 DNA sequence: TGTGCCAGCAGCGGACAGGAGATCAGGAATGAGCAGTTCTTC.

The V and J genes are TRBV27 and TRBJ2-3; 7 nucleotides align to TRBD2. With 4 bases clipped from V and 7 bases from J, the junction kept 2 bases outside the gene matches. Germline V gene data show CDR1 as MNHEY and CDR2 as SMNVEV (reference sequence). This CDR3 comprises 12 residues. The CDR3 region is CASSSGGNTQYF. In DNA, the CDR3 is TGTGCCAGCAGTTCCGGGGGGAATACGCAGTATTTT.

Ten or more counts support this clonotype. This sequence joins TRBV10-3 and TRBJ2-2, with 14 bases lining up with TRBD2. This CDR3 has 17 amino acids. Trimming took 6 bases from V and 3 from J; bases not matched to a gene: 6. Germline-derived CDR1 and CDR2 are ENHRY and SYGVKD. The DNA for the CDR3 is TGTGCCATCAGACCGGGACTAGCGGGAGAAGACACCGGGGAGCTGTTTTTT. Translating it yields CAIRPGLAGEDTGELFF.

This chain links TRBV7-3 with TRBJ2-5; no clear D. The CDR3 contains 13 residues. Germline CDR1 reads SGHTA; CDR2 reads FQGTGA. The V end lost 2 bases, the J end lost 4 bases, and 8 bases lay between the germline ends. Here the CDR3 reads CASSLFYGETQYF. DNA of the CDR3: TGTGCCAGCAGCTTATTTTATGGAGAGACCCAGTACTTC.

The chain carries TRBV7-9 and TRBJ2-1, with 10 bases matching TRBD2. Per the germline V gene, CDR1 is SEHNR and CDR2 is FQNEAQ (reference sequence). V was clipped by 2 bases and J by 5 bases; unmatched bases: 9. The CDR3 length is 17 residues. CDR3 region: CASSLPSGRIYDNEQFF. The CDR3 nucleotides are TGTGCCAGCAGCTTACCTAGCGGGAGAATTTATGACAATGAGCAGTTCTTC.

This clonotype has just a few counts. J is TRBJ2-3 and V is TRBV2; TRBD2 matches 12 bases. J lost 0 bases, V lost 3 bases, and 4 bases had no gene match. CDR1 and CDR2 from the germline V gene are SNHLY and FYNNEI. The CDR3 is 17 amino acids. The CDR3 nucleotides are TGTGCCAGCAGTGATCCCGGACTAGCGGGGAGCACAGATACGCAGTATTTT. This gives the protein CASSDPGLAGSTDTQYF.

DNA of the CDR3: TGCAGTGCTACGGGACAGAAATATAGCAATCAGCCCCAGCATTTT. Its protein product is CSATGQKYSNQPQHF. This chain links TRBV20-1 with TRBJ1-5, with 7 bases lining up with TRBD1. Trimming cost V 4 bases and J 0 bases; bases outside gene matches: 6. The germline V gene has CDR1 DFQATT and CDR2 SNEGSKA (reference sequence). This CDR3 contains 15 residues.

The chain uses TRBV19 and TRBJ2-1, with a possible D match to TRBD1 (5 bases). Germline-derived CDR1 and CDR2 are LNHDA and SQIVND (reference sequence). The length of the CDR3 is 14 residues. V gave up 9 bases and J gave up 7 bases, with 19 bases separating them. CDR3 sequence reads: CASIQFQGGNEQFF. The CDR3 DNA sequence: TGTGCCAGCATACAATTCCAGGGTGGAAATGAGCAGTTCTTC.

This clonotype was counted a few times. The J gene is TRBJ1-3, the V gene TRBV20-1; no firm D call. The CDR3 loop spans 15 amino acids. Trimming cost V 0 bases and J 0 bases, with 9 bases left between them. Germline values: CDR1 DFQATT, CDR2 SNEGSKA (reference sequence). The CDR3 loop is CSARDYGTSGNTIYF. CDR3 in DNA: TGCAGTGCTAGAGATTACGGAACCTCTGGAAACACCATATATTTT.

The chain employs TRBV18 and TRBJ2-3; no clear D gene. This CDR3 contains 14 residues. The germline CDR1 and CDR2 sequences are KGHSH and LQKENI. V gave up 3 bases and J gave up 2 bases, with 9 bases separating them. CDR3 DNA sequence: TGTGCCAGCTCACCCCCTGTAAACACAGATACGCAGTATTTT. Translated, it gives CASSPPVNTDTQYF.

As concerns this clonotype: The CDR3 does not close with the conserved phenylalanine or tryptophan, likely indicating a read error. This chain uses TRBV27 with TRBJ2-2; D is unclear. Germline values: CDR1 MNHEY, CDR2 SMNVEV (reference sequence). The CDR3 is 13 residues long. V was trimmed by 6 bases and J by 6 bases, leaving 11 bases between them. For the CDR3, the DNA is TGTGCCAGCAGCTGGTCCCCGGCCGGGGAGCTGTTTCTT. As protein: CASSWSPAGELFL.

The CDR3 coding sequence is TGTGCCACAGAACAGGGAACCTACAATGAGCAGTTCTTC. This sequence encodes CATEQGTYNEQFF. The rearrangement joins TRBV10-3 to TRBJ2-1, with D possibly matching TRBD1 (6 bases). The CDR3 loop spans 13 amino acids. CDR1 is ENHRY, CDR2 SYGVKD, per germline. Deletions cut 10 bases from V and 2 bases from J, with 12 bases between.

This clonotype was detected a few times. The chain links TRBV3-1 to TRBJ1-6; a possible D gene is TRBD1 (5 bases). Germline CDR1 LGHDT, CDR2 YNNKEL (reference sequence). Deletions cut 2 bases from V and 4 bases from J, with 12 bases between. The length of the CDR3 is 16 residues. The CDR3 loop is CASSQSRGAYNSPLHF. The CDR3 DNA sequence: TGTGCCAGCAGCCAATCAAGGGGCGCTTATAATTCACCCCTCCACTTT.

The gene calls are TRBV6-5 and TRBJ2-7, with 7 bases aligning to TRBD2. The trim removed 2 bases at V and 3 bases at J, leaving 7 bases unmatched. In germline, CDR1 is MNHEY, CDR2 SVGAGI. This CDR3 spans 15 amino acids. CDR3 bases: TGTGCCAGCAGTTACGTAGCTAGCGGAAGCTACGAGCAGTACTTC. This gives the protein CASSYVASGSYEQYF.

This clonotype was found many times. The genes are TRBV28 and TRBJ2-1, with TRBD2 matching over 7 bases. Losses at the gene ends were 5 bases for V and 7 bases for J; bases not matched to a gene: 5. Germline V gene sequence: CDR1 MDHEN, CDR2 SYDVKM. The CDR3 is 13 residues long. The CDR3 here is CASSLDGGNEQFF. CDR3 DNA sequence: TGTGCCAGCAGTCTGGACGGGGGGAATGAGCAGTTCTTC.

This clonotype was seen at least ten times. The chain joins TRBV5-1 to TRBJ2-1, with 8 bases fitting TRBD2. Germline CDR1 is SGHRS and CDR2 is YFSETQ. The CDR3 length is 15 residues. V lost 1 base and J lost 3; bases outside the gene matches: 3. The CDR3 DNA sequence: TGCGCCAGCAGCTTGTTTGCGGGGGGCTACAATGAGCAGTTCTTC. It translates to CASSLFAGGYNEQFF.

This clonotype was detected only a few times. The chain combines TRBV7-6 with TRBJ2-3; D is possibly TRBD1 or TRBD2 (5 bases each). Per germline, CDR1 SGHVS and CDR2 FNYEAQ. Trimming pared 5 bases from V and 5 bases from J, leaving 14 bases between. This CDR3 contains 14 residues. CDR3 in amino acids: CASSQGPWGDTQYF. The DNA for the CDR3 is TGTGCCAGCAGCCAGGGACCTTGGGGAGATACGCAGTATTTT.

The chain recombines TRBV7-9 with TRBJ2-7; 7 bases fit TRBD2. This CDR3 contains 14 residues. CDR1 SEHNR and CDR2 FQNEAQ come from the germline V gene (reference sequence). V trimming: 5 bases; J trimming: 1 base; junction bases outside the gene matches: 5. DNA for the CDR3: TGTGCCAGCAGCGAGCTAGCGGAGTCCTACGAGCAGTACTTC. This gives the protein CASSELAESYEQYF.

At least ten counts were recorded for this clonotype. The gene calls are TRBV4-1 and TRBJ2-1; the match to TRBD2 covers 8 bases. The V and J ends lost 0 bases and 5 bases, in that order; junction bases with no gene match: 6. The CDR3 length is 16 residues. Germline values: CDR1 MGHRA, CDR2 YSYEKL. Written as DNA, the CDR3 is TGCGCCAGCAGCCAAGATCCGGGACTAGACAACAATGAGCAGTTCTTC. Its protein is CASSQDPGLDNNEQFF.

CDR3: CASSQGLATTDTQYF. In DNA form, the CDR3 reads TGTGCCAGCAGCCAGGGACTAGCTACCACAGATACGCAGTATTTT. This chain links TRBV3-1 with TRBJ2-3; 9 bases match TRBD2. Germline CDR1 and CDR2: LGHDT and YNNKEL (reference sequence). The trim removed 3 bases at V and 2 bases at J, leaving 3 bases unmatched. This CDR3 comprises 15 residues.

This chain links TRBV7-9 with TRBJ1-5; 9 positions agree with TRBD1. CDR1 is SEHNR, CDR2 FQNEAQ, per germline (reference sequence). The CDR3 spans 16 residues. Trimming at V came to 3 bases and at J to 1 base, leaving 4 bases not matched to a gene. The CDR3 sequence is CASSFSTGGSNQPQHF. CDR3 coding DNA: TGTGCCAGCAGCTTCTCTACAGGGGGCAGCAATCAGCCCCAGCATTTT.

The chain employs TRBV4-1 and TRBJ2-1; no firm D call. The V end was cut by 0 bases, the J end by 5 bases, with 11 bases between. CDR1 is MGHRA and CDR2 is YSYEKL in the germline V gene. CDR3 length: 15 residues. CDR3 sequence (DNA): TGCGCCAGCAGCCAAGATAGTGGGCATAACAATGAGCAGTTCTTC. Amino acid sequence: CASSQDSGHNNEQFF.

This clonotype was observed at least ten times. The genes are TRBV12-3 or TRBV12-4 and TRBJ2-7; the match to TRBD1 covers 7 bases. The trim removed 7 bases at V and 3 bases at J, leaving 6 bases unmatched. The CDR3 consists of 13 residues. The CDR3: CASTMDRNYEQYF. The CDR3 DNA sequence: TGTGCCAGCACCATGGACAGGAACTACGAGCAGTACTTC.